This T cell receptor (beta chain) came from a study of T-cell reconstitution after alpha-beta-depleted transplantation in children. The TCRbeta library incorporated unique molecular identifiers. MiXCR was run by TCRdb on the PCR reads, yielding one entry per CDR3 protein. The table lists under 850,000 distinct CDR3 sequences, around 14% of them singletons. Overall study findings and caveats: Alpha-beta T cells about two months after transplant reportedly derived from several hundred expanded graft clones. By one year post-transplant, T-cell counts and diversity largely arose from T cells that were newly produced. Elevated TCRbeta diversity at day 60 was traced, in some patients, to surviving recipient T cells and thymic progenitors.

Trimming shortened V by 5 bases and J by 4 bases, and 11 bases separated the two germline ends. CDR3 size: 13 residues. Germline CDR1 SGHTA, CDR2 FQGNSA. This clonotype was picked up many times. Antigen specificity is unknown. The sample was PBMCs, taken before TCRalphabeta/CD19-depleted stem cell transplant. This chain uses TRBV7-2 with TRBJ1-1; D might be TRBD1 (5 bases). This clonotype originated in a girl aged 2-10 years with congenital amegakaryocytic thrombocytopenia, due to receive a stem cell transplant. In DNA form, the CDR3 reads TGTGCCAGCAGCCCTCGGGGACCCACTGAAGCTTTCTTT. Translation: CASSPRGPTEAFF.